One TCR beta chain is described in this entry. The sample comes from a study of control samples from healthy donors and cancer patients. Sequencing used immunoSEQ multiplex PCR; TCRdb keeps in-frame clones, though not all of them. The repertoire holds approximately 84,000 clones, 90% to 95% seen once, with less than 20% in the top ten. This CDR3 spans 14 amino acids. Germline CDR1 is GTSNPN and CDR2 is SVGIG (reference sequence). Trimming removed 2 bases from V and 7 bases from J; junction bases left unmatched: 7. The sample consisted of blood. The TCR comes from a man aged 25 to 40 in good health. The chain joins TRBV30 to TRBJ1-2; 10 nucleotides line up with TRBD1. CDR3 in amino acids: CAWSYTTGGSGYTF. In nucleotides, the CDR3 is TGTGCCTGGAGTTACACGACAGGGGGCTCTGGCTACACCTTC.